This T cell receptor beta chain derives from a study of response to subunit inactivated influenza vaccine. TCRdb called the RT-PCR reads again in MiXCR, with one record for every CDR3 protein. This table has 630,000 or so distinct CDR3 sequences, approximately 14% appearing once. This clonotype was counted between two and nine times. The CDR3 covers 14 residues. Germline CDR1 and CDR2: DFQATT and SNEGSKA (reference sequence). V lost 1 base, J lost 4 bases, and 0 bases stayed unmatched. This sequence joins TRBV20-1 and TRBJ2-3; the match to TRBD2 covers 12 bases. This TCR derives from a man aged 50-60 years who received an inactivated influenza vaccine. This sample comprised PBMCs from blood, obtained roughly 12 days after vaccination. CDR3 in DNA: TGCAGTGCTAGAGGACTAGCGGGAGCAGATACGCAGTATTTT. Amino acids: CSARGLAGADTQYF.